This TCR beta chain was profiled in a study of T cells in Graves' hyperthyroidism and ophthalmopathy. The study excluded patients with uncontrolled infection, other autoimmune disease, pregnancy or lactation. Diagnoses used clinical symptoms, serum thyroxine and TRAb, thyroid ultrasound and orbital computed tomography. The authors obtained PBMCs from 10 ml of fresh peripheral blood. V lost 7 bases and J lost 6, with 13 bases in between. Germline values: CDR1 SQVTM, CDR2 ANQGSEA. The CDR3 totals 11 residues. The TCR beta CDR3 regions underwent amplification using RNA transcripts as the source. The HTBI primer set drove a first-round RT-PCR of the TCR CDR3. From the multiplex PCR reads, TCRdb called clonotypes with MiXCR, one entry per CDR3 protein. The top ten clones hold 15% to 17% of a sample with roughly 720,000 distinct CDR3 sequences, around a sixth of them seen once. This clonotype was counted between two and nine times. Its antigen is currently unknown.

Study-wide findings and caveats: The authors' 13 V-J model separated ophthalmopathy from stable hyperthyroidism.

The sequence came from a man between 45 and 60 years old with Graves' hyperthyroidism. Sequences were obtained from blood. The J gene is TRBJ2-7, the V gene TRBV29-1; D unresolved. DNA for the CDR3: TGCAGCGCCGCCTCAGATCTCGAGCAGTACTTC. Translating gives CSAASDLEQYF.